The source of this TCR beta chain is a study of CD8 T cells in Susac syndrome. This CDR3 spans 18 amino acids. Trimming took 0 bases from V and 0 from J, leaving 15 bases between them. CDR1 MNHEY and CDR2 SMNVEV come from the germline V gene (reference sequence). With random hexamers, roughly 0.45 to 1 ug RNA was reverse transcribed. TCRdb reprocessed the immunoSEQ multiplex PCR reads via MiXCR and lists one record per CDR3 protein. The sample has approximately 150,000 distinct CDR3 sequences, roughly 93% seen once. Sample: CD4+ T cells from PBMCs. The sequence was obtained from a human donor in good health. The chain employs TRBV27 and TRBJ1-5; weak D call: TRBD1 (5 bases). In DNA form, the CDR3 reads TGTGCCAGCAGTTTATCCCCCCCCCGACAGTATAGCAATCAGCCCCAGCATTTT. It yields the protein CASSLSPPRQYSNQPQHF.